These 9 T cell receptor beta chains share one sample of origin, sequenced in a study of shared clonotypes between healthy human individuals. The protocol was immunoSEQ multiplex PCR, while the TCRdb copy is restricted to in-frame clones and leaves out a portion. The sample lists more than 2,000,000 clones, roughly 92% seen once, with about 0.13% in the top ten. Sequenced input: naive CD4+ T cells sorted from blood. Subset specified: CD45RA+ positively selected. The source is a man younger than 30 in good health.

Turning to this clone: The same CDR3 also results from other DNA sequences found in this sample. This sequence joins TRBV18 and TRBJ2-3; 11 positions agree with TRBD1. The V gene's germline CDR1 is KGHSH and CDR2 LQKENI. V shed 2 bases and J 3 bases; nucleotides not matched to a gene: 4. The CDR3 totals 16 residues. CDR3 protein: CASSPSGTGGTDTQYF. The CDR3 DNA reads TGTGCCAGCTCACCATCGGGGACAGGGGGAACAGATACGCAGTATTTT. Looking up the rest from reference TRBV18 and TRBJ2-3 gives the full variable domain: NAGVMQNPRHLVRRRGQEARLRCSPMKGHSHVYWYRQLPEEGLKFMVYLQKENIIDESGMPKERFSAEFPKEGPSILRIQQVVRGDSAAYFCASSPSGTGGTDTQYFGPGTRLTVL.

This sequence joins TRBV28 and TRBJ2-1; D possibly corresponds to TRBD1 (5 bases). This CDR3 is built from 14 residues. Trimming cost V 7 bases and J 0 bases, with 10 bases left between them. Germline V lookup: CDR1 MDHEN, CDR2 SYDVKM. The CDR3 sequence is CASIQGGSYNEQFF. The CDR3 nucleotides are TGTGCCAGCATCCAGGGCGGCTCCTACAATGAGCAGTTCTTC.

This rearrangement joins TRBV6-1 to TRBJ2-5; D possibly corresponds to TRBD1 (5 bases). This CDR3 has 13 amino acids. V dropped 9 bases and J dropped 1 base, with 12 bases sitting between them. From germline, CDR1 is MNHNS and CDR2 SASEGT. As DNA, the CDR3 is TGTGCCAGAGCTCAGGGTGCCCAAGAGACCCAGTACTTC. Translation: CARAQGAQETQYF.

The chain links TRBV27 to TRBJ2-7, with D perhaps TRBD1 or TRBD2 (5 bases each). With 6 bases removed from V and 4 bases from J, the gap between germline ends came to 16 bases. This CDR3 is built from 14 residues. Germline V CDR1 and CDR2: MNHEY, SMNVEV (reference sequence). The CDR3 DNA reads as TGTGCCAGCAGAGACTGGATGGGGGAGTACGAGCAGTACTTC. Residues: CASRDWMGEYEQYF.

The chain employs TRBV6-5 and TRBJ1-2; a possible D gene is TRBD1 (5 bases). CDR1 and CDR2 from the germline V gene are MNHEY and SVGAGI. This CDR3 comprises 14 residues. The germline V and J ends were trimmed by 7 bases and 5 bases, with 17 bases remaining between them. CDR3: CASTKDSGMYGYTF. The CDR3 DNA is TGTGCCAGCACCAAAGACAGTGGAATGTATGGCTACACCTTC.

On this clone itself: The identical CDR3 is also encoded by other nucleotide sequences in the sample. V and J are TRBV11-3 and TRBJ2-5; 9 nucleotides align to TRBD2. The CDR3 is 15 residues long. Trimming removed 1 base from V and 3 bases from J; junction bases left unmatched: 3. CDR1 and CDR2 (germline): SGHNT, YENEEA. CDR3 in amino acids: CASSLGGRAEETQYF. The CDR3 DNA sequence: TGTGCCAGCAGCTTAGGCGGGAGGGCCGAAGAGACCCAGTACTTC.

CDR3 DNA: TGTGCCAGCAGCTCTAATAACTATGGCTACACCTTC. Amino acids: CASSSNNYGYTF. The gene calls are TRBV5-4 and TRBJ1-2; D is ambiguous. Trimming took off 3 bases at V and 1 base at J, with 4 bases between the two ends. This CDR3 comprises 12 residues. Germline V gene lookup returns CDR1 SGHNT and CDR2 YYREEE (reference sequence).

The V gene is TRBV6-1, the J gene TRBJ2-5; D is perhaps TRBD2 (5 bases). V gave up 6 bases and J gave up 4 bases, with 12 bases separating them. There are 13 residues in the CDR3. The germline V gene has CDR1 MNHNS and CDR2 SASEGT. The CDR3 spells CASSPGGVETQYF. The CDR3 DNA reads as TGTGCCAGCAGCCCCGGAGGTGTAGAGACCCAGTACTTC.

CDR3 in amino acids: CASSLRDTSTDTQYF. In DNA form, the CDR3 reads TGTGCCAGCAGCTTACGGGACACTTCCACAGATACGCAGTATTTT. V usage is TRBV13 and J usage is TRBJ2-3; D possibly corresponds to TRBD1 (6 bases). The germline CDR1 and CDR2 sequences are PRHDT and FYEKMQ (reference sequence). Between the trimmed V and J ends, which lost 2 bases and 2 bases, there was a span of 11 bases. CDR3 length: 15 residues.